A single T cell receptor (beta chain) is shown here with its context. As yet, its antigen is unknown. The germline V and J ends were trimmed by 2 bases and 4 bases, with 13 bases remaining between them. The CDR3 has 15 residues. Germline V CDR1 and CDR2: SGHNT, YYREEE (reference sequence). This record belongs to a study of T cell responses to AZD1222 COVID-19 vaccine. Findings of the study overall: All repertoire sampling was performed exclusively after the peak T cell response. Spike-specific TCR breadth and depth rose after two AZD1222 doses.

Sequencing used immunoSEQ multiplex PCR; TCRdb keeps in-frame clones, though not all of them. This table holds roughly 140,000 clones, roughly 93% found once. The chain couples TRBV5-4 to TRBJ1-3; perhaps TRBD1 as D (6 bases). This TCR derives from an adult who received the AZD1222 COVID-19 vaccine. Here the sequenced sample was peripheral blood, taken 28 days after the second AZD1222 dose. The CDR3 DNA is TGTGCCAGCAGCTTCGGCGGACAGATAGGAAACACCATATATTTT. It specifies CASSFGGQIGNTIYF.